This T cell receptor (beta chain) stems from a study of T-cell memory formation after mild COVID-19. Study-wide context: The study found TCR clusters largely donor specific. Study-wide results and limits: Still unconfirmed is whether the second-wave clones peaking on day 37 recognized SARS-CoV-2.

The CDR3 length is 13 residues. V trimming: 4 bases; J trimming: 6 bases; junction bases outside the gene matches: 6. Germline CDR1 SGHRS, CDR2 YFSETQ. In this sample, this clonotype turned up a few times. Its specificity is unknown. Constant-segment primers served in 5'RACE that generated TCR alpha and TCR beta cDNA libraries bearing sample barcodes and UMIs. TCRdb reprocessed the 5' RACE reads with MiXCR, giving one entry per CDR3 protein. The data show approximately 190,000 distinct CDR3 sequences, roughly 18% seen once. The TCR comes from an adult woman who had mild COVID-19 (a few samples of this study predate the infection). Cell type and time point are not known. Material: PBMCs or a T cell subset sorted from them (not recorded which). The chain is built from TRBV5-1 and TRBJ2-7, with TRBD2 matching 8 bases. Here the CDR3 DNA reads TGCGCCAGCAGCCCCGGCGGGGGGATCGAGCAGTACTTC. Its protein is CASSPGGGIEQYF.